The clone carrying this T cell receptor (beta chain) was seen repeatedly, ten times or more. What it binds is not known. In TCRdb, the reads were re-called with MiXCR into one record per CDR3 protein. This table holds approximately 490,000 distinct CDR3 sequences, 10% to 12% found once. This sample is part of a study of T cell repertoires in cytomegalovirus infection. As for the study in general: Evidence of both CMV infection and a matching HLA type came from public TCR beta signatures.

General observations from the study: The ex vivo response was dominated by HLA-C-restricted CMV-specific TCR beta clonotypes.

V was trimmed by 3 bases and J by 3 bases, leaving 14 bases between them. CDR3 size: 15 residues. The sequence came from a human donor in good health (CMV status not recorded). Some clones in this sample may be carry-over from other donors' samples. J is TRBJ1-1 and V is TRBV12-3 or TRBV12-4, with a weak D call TRBD1 (6 bases). The sequenced sample consisted of PBMCs. CDR3 sequence (DNA): TGTGCCAGCAGTTTGACAGGCCCGGCGGACACTGAAGCTTTCTTT. Translating it yields CASSLTGPADTEAFF.